One sample yielded the 25 T cell receptor beta chains listed below, sequenced in a study of T cell responses to AZD1222 COVID-19 vaccine. Only in-frame clones appear in the TCRdb table, and some are missing; sequencing was by immunoSEQ multiplex PCR. The sample shows some 160,000 clones, roughly 92% of them seen only once. The sequencing here drew on peripheral blood, taken on day 0 of AZD1222 vaccination. The receptor set was obtained from an adult in good health.

As for this clone: The junction departs from germline at one end; a sequencing error may be responsible. The chain has TRBV28 and TRBJ2-5; 10 positions agree with TRBD1. This CDR3 region has 14 residues. CDR1 MDHEN and CDR2 SYDVKM come from the germline V gene. The CDR3 DNA reads TGTGTCAGCAGGCCGACAGGGGGCGGTGAGACCCAGTACTTC. It codes for CVSRPTGGGETQYF.

V and J are TRBV29-1 and TRBJ2-7, with 10 bases that match TRBD1. The length of the CDR3 is 13 residues. Germline V gives CDR1 SQVTM, CDR2 ANQGSEA. V was pared by 4 bases and J by 5 bases, with 5 bases of the junction left unmatched. The CDR3 bases are TGCAGCGTTGGGGGACAGGGGAATAACGAGCAGTACTTC. It encodes CSVGGQGNNEQYF.

The chain uses TRBV19 and TRBJ1-2, with D possibly TRBD1 on 5 matching bases. Trimming took off 9 bases at V and 4 bases at J, with 24 bases between the two ends. Germline V gene sequence: CDR1 LNHDA, CDR2 SQIVND (reference sequence). The CDR3 loop spans 16 amino acids. CDR3 in amino acids: CASTRASKGQGYGYTF. The CDR3 nucleotides are TGTGCCAGCACCCGGGCCTCGAAGGGGCAGGGCTATGGCTACACCTTC.

The chain combines TRBV5-7 with TRBJ2-1; 8 bases are shared with TRBD1. TRBV5-7 has ORF status, its function being uncertain. The J segment lost 13 bases and the V segment lost 3 bases, leaving 3 bases of the junction unmatched. This CDR3 is 11 amino acids long. CDR3 bases: TGTGCCAGCAGCTCAGGGGGCCTACAGTTCTTC. It is translated as CASSSGGLQFF.

The chain carries TRBV5-4 and TRBJ2-5, with 9 bases fitting TRBD1. Trimming removed 5 bases from V and 3 bases from J; junction bases left unmatched: 5. CDR3 size: 14 residues. Germline V CDR1 and CDR2: SGHNT, YYREEE (reference sequence). The CDR3 bases are TGTGCCAGCAGTTCAACAGGGGGCGAAGAGACCCAGTACTTC. Translated: CASSSTGGEETQYF.

This chain links TRBV5-6 with TRBJ2-5; possible D gene TRBD1, 6 bases. V was cut by 2 bases and J by 5 bases, with 10 bases left in between. This CDR3 contains 13 residues. CDR1 is SGHDT, CDR2 YYEEEE, per germline. CDR3 coding DNA: TGTGCCAGCAGCTTCCTCAGGGGTGAGACCCAGTACTTC. Protein product: CASSFLRGETQYF.

The V call is TRBV3-1 (or the pseudogene TRBV3-2), the J call TRBJ1-1; no definite D call. This CDR3 region has 13 residues. V gave up 7 bases and J gave up 5 bases, with 14 bases separating them. The germline V gene encodes CDR1 LGHDT and CDR2 YNNKEL (reference sequence). CDR3 amino acids: CASTRILGTEAFF. The CDR3 DNA follows: TGTGCCAGCACCCGGATCCTCGGAACTGAAGCTTTCTTT.

The chain employs TRBV18 and TRBJ1-2; D perhaps matches TRBD1 (6 bases). This CDR3 spans 16 amino acids. Trimming took off 2 bases at V and 11 bases at J, with 24 bases between the two ends. CDR1 and CDR2 (germline): KGHSH, LQKENI. The chain's CDR3 is CASSPGDKYRRGGYTF. CDR3 sequence (DNA): TGTGCCAGCTCACCAGGGGACAAGTACCGCAGGGGCGGGTACACCTTC.

V and J are TRBV6-5 and TRBJ1-2, with D unclear. CDR1 and CDR2 from the germline V gene are MNHEY and SVGAGI. The CDR3 runs to 12 residues. The V end lost 6 bases, the J end lost 8 bases, and 13 bases lay between the germline ends. Here the CDR3 reads CASSLSGRGYTF. The CDR3 bases are TGTGCCAGCAGCCTTTCCGGCCGGGGCTACACCTTC.

The chain recombines TRBV7-9 with TRBJ2-7; 11 positions match TRBD2. Germline values: CDR1 SEHNR, CDR2 FQNEAQ (reference sequence). V lost 3 bases to trimming and J lost 3 bases; unmatched junction nucleotides: 10. The CDR3 spans 17 residues. DNA of the CDR3: TGTGCCAGCAGCTTGGGTGCCGGGACTAGCGGTTACTACGAGCAGTACTTC. Translation gives CASSLGAGTSGYYEQYF.

The chain joins TRBV2 to TRBJ1-2; TRBD1 agrees at 8 bases. V lost 4 bases and J lost 8; bases outside the gene matches: 3. From germline, CDR1 is SNHLY and CDR2 FYNNEI. The CDR3 is made up of 12 amino acids. The CDR3 sequence is CASSVGQVGYTF. DNA for the CDR3: TGTGCCAGCAGTGTGGGACAGGTCGGCTACACCTTC.

The chain combines TRBV27 with TRBJ1-5; D is undetermined. Between the trimmed V and J ends, which lost 4 bases and 0 bases, there was a span of 19 bases. From germline, CDR1 is MNHEY and CDR2 SMNVEV (reference sequence). The CDR3 runs 18 residues. Here the CDR3 reads CASSSPTEYLYSNQPQHF. The CDR3 nucleotides read TGTGCCAGCAGTTCTCCGACGGAGTACCTGTATAGCAATCAGCCCCAGCATTTT.

This chain uses TRBV6-2 or TRBV6-3 with TRBJ1-1; D remains ambiguous. V was pared by 0 bases and J by 0 bases, with 11 bases between. Germline-derived CDR1 and CDR2 are MNHEY and SVGEGT. The CDR3 runs to 16 residues. CDR3 protein: CASSYSIKPLNTEAFF. CDR3 bases: TGTGCCAGCAGTTACTCGATAAAACCGCTGAACACTGAAGCTTTCTTT.

The CDR3 bases are TGTGCCAGCAGCCAAGATCCGGAACAGGCCCTGAACACTGAAGCTTTCTTT. Amino acid sequence: CASSQDPEQALNTEAFF. The chain couples TRBV3-1 (or the pseudogene TRBV3-2) to TRBJ1-1; D may be TRBD1 (5 bases). V was pared by 0 bases and J by 0 bases, with 14 bases between. This CDR3 has 17 amino acids. Germline V gives CDR1 LGHDT, CDR2 YNNKEL (reference sequence).

V usage is TRBV3-1 (or the pseudogene TRBV3-2) and J usage is TRBJ1-2; no clear D. Trimming took off 1 base at V and 7 bases at J, with 4 bases between the two ends. This CDR3 contains 11 residues. Germline values: CDR1 LGHDT, CDR2 YNNKEL (reference sequence). The CDR3 reads CASSQGAGYTF. The CDR3 region has the DNA TGTGCCAGCAGCCAAGGTGCTGGCTACACCTTC.

V gene TRBV7-2 combines with J gene TRBJ1-5; no clear D. There are 11 residues in the CDR3. Trimming cost V 1 base and J 11 bases, with 6 bases left between them. CDR1 is SGHTA, CDR2 FQGNSA, per germline. The CDR3, as DNA: TGTGCCAGCAGCTTAGGACAATCCCAGCATTTT. Encoded protein: CASSLGQSQHF.

This chain uses TRBV5-1 with TRBJ2-7, with unresolved D. Germline V CDR1 and CDR2: SGHRS, YFSETQ. The CDR3 contains 16 residues. With 2 bases removed from V and 0 bases from J, the gap between germline ends came to 15 bases. The CDR3 nucleotides are TGCGCCAGCAGCTTATCGGTCACTGCCAGCTCCTACGAGCAGTACTTC. Protein: CASSLSVTASSYEQYF.

The chain joins TRBV24-1 to TRBJ2-1; TRBD1 agrees at 7 bases. Germline V gives CDR1 KGHDR, CDR2 SFDVKD. With 3 bases clipped from V and 0 bases from J, the junction kept 4 bases outside the gene matches. This CDR3 is built from 16 residues. The CDR3 DNA reads TGTGCCACCAGTGATCGGGACAGCAGCTCCTACAATGAGCAGTTCTTC. Its protein product is CATSDRDSSSYNEQFF.

This chain uses TRBV19 with TRBJ2-7; D possibly corresponds to TRBD2 (7 bases). The CDR3 is 15 amino acids. Trimming took off 5 bases at V and 0 bases at J, with 14 bases between the two ends. Germline assignment: CDR1 LNHDA and CDR2 SQIVND (reference sequence). The CDR3: CASSGGGHLSYEQYF. CDR3 DNA: TGTGCCAGTAGTGGGGGGGGACACCTCTCCTACGAGCAGTACTTC.

This clone was seen a single time. The rearrangement uses TRBV11-2 and TRBJ2-7, with D maybe TRBD1 (5 bases). V lost 3 bases to trimming and J lost 4 bases, with 16 bases between them. The CDR3 runs to 15 residues. Germline CDR1 SGHAT, CDR2 FQNNGV. The CDR3 sequence is CASSLGLGHQYEQYF. The CDR3 coding sequence is TGTGCCAGCAGCTTGGGTCTCGGACACCAGTACGAGCAGTACTTC.

The chain employs TRBV18 and TRBJ1-5, with D possibly matching TRBD1 (6 bases). Germline lookup yields CDR1 KGHSH and CDR2 LQKENI. Trimming pared 2 bases from V and 0 bases from J, leaving 8 bases between. The CDR3 is made up of 15 amino acids. This CDR3 is CASSPRTASNQPQHF. CDR3 nucleotides: TGTGCCAGCTCACCAAGGACAGCTAGCAATCAGCCCCAGCATTTT. Looking up the rest from reference TRBV18 and TRBJ1-5 gives the full variable domain: NAGVMQNPRHLVRRRGQEARLRCSPMKGHSHVYWYRQLPEEGLKFMVYLQKENIIDESGMPKERFSAEFPKEGPSILRIQQVVRGDSAAYFCASSPRTASNQPQHFGDGTRLSIL.

Here the CDR3 reads CASSPTSGGRYEQYF. CDR3 in DNA: TGTGCCAGCAGTCCGACTAGCGGGGGGCGATACGAGCAGTACTTC. The chain links TRBV6-2 or TRBV6-3 to TRBJ2-7, with 13 bases identical to TRBD2. The CDR3 loop spans 15 amino acids. With V trimmed by 5 bases and J by 4 bases, 5 bases remained unmatched. Germline lookup yields CDR1 MNHEY and CDR2 SVGEGT.

The chain joins TRBV19 to TRBJ1-1, with D unresolved. Trimming took 3 bases from V and 6 from J, leaving 14 bases between them. This CDR3 is 14 amino acids long. The germline CDR1 and CDR2 sequences are LNHDA and SQIVND (reference sequence). The DNA of the CDR3 is TGTGCCAGTAGTATCTTGGGCGGGAAATCTGAAGCTTTCTTT. The encoded protein is CASSILGGKSEAFF.

The chain links TRBV7-6 to TRBJ2-3, with 10 nucleotides matching TRBD2. After removal of 8 bases from V and 0 bases from J, the junction contained 8 bases not matched to a gene. Germline V lookup: CDR1 SGHVS, CDR2 FNYEAQ. The CDR3 runs 16 residues. Here the CDR3 DNA reads TGTGCCAGCGGTAAGCGGGAGGGCCGGAGCACAGATACGCAGTATTTT. This sequence encodes CASGKREGRSTDTQYF.

The J gene is TRBJ1-2, the V gene TRBV5-8; D gene ambiguous. The CDR3 extends over 13 amino acids. V was clipped by 2 bases and J by 4 bases, with 9 bases between them. In germline, CDR1 is SGHTS, CDR2 YDEGEE. In nucleotides, the CDR3 is TGTGCCAGCAGCTTCCGGTCTGCCTATGGCTACACCTTC. Translated, it gives CASSFRSAYGYTF.